Below are 27 T cell receptor beta chains sequenced from a single sample in a study of blood T cell repertoires in COVID-19. The data were produced by immunoSEQ multiplex PCR, yet TCRdb's version contains in-frame clones alone and is incomplete. The sample yields 250,000 to 350,000 clones, about 80% seen once. The sample comprised peripheral blood. The source of these receptors is an older person with COVID-19, enrolled during active disease.

This clone was seen a handful of times. This rearrangement joins TRBV7-8 to TRBJ1-1; 10 bases map to TRBD1. The CDR3 runs 16 residues. V shed 5 bases, J shed 4 bases, and the junction held 10 bases outside the gene matches. CDR1 is SGHVS, CDR2 FQNEAQ, per germline. The CDR3 spells CASSPRGQGMITEAFF. DNA for the CDR3: TGTGCCAGCAGCCCTAGGGGACAGGGGATGATCACTGAAGCTTTCTTT. Using reference TRBV7-8 and TRBJ1-1 for the parts outside the CDR3, the full variable domain is GAGVSQSPRYKVAKRGQDVALRCDPISGHVSLFWYQQALGQGPEFLTYFQNEAQLDKSGLPSDRFFAERPEGSVSTLKIQRTQQEDSAVYLCASSPRGQGMITEAFFGQGTRLTVV.

The CDR3 is CAISSFIERFTGNTIYF. In nucleotides, the CDR3 is TGTGCCATCAGCAGCTTTATTGAGAGGTTTACTGGAAACACCATATATTTT. The chain combines TRBV10-3 with TRBJ1-3, with unresolved D. Between the trimmed V and J ends, which lost 6 bases and 2 bases, there was a span of 20 bases. The CDR3 is made up of 17 amino acids. The germline V gene has CDR1 ENHRY and CDR2 SYGVKD.

This chain connects TRBV7-9 to TRBJ1-3, with 7 bases matching TRBD1. The junction had 8 bases not matched to a gene; V was cut back by 2 bases and J by 1 base. CDR3 length equals 17 residues. The germline gives CDR1 SEHNR, CDR2 FQNEAQ (reference sequence). CDR3 in amino acids: CASSLSPGGVSGNTIYF. CDR3 coding DNA: TGTGCCAGCAGCTTATCGCCAGGGGGAGTGTCTGGAAACACCATATATTTT.

V gene TRBV15 combines with J gene TRBJ2-2, with TRBD1 matching over 9 bases. Trimming cost V 1 base and J 6 bases; bases outside gene matches: 6. Germline V gene lookup returns CDR1 LNHNV and CDR2 YYDKDF (reference sequence). This CDR3 is built from 16 residues. The DNA for the CDR3 is TGTGCCACCAGCAGAGTTAACGACAGGGGGGCCGGGGAGCTGTTTTTT. Its protein is CATSRVNDRGAGELFF.

This chain connects TRBV11-2 to TRBJ2-1, with a possible D match to TRBD1 (6 bases). This CDR3 is 16 amino acids long. The V and J ends lost 3 bases and 3 bases respectively, with 15 bases between them. Germline values: CDR1 SGHAT, CDR2 FQNNGV. The CDR3 spells CASSLGFGRGYNEQFF. In nucleotides, the CDR3 is TGTGCCAGCAGCTTGGGTTTCGGCAGGGGCTACAATGAGCAGTTCTTC.

V and J are TRBV3-1 (or the pseudogene TRBV3-2) and TRBJ1-1; D call uncertain. Germline V CDR1 and CDR2: LGHDT, YNNKEL (reference sequence). The CDR3 sequence is 13 residues long. Deletions cut 4 bases from V and 4 bases from J, with 10 bases between. The CDR3 sequence: CASSPSGFTEAFF. CDR3 in DNA: TGTGCCAGCAGCCCTTCCGGGTTCACTGAAGCTTTCTTT.

The chain uses TRBV11-2 and TRBJ1-1; 7 positions match TRBD1. Germline CDR1 and CDR2: SGHAT and FQNNGV. Losses at the gene ends were 4 bases for V and 10 bases for J; bases not matched to a gene: 9. The CDR3 runs 13 residues. CDR3 in DNA: TGTGCCAGCAGCTGGAGACAGGGTGGCGGAGCTTTCTTT. It specifies CASSWRQGGGAFF.

The chain employs TRBV9 and TRBJ2-1; tentative D call: TRBD2 (6 bases). Trimming pared 4 bases from V and 15 bases from J, leaving 20 bases between. This CDR3 region has 13 residues. The V gene's germline CDR1 is SGDLS and CDR2 YYNGEE. The CDR3 loop reads CASSPDGVAGRFF. The CDR3 DNA is TGTGCCAGCAGCCCAGATGGAGTCGCGGGGCGGTTCTTC.

V and J are TRBV9 and TRBJ2-3; 8 positions agree with TRBD2. Losses at the gene ends were 2 bases for V and 4 bases for J; bases not matched to a gene: 6. Germline CDR1 SGDLS, CDR2 YYNGEE. CDR3 size: 15 residues. DNA for the CDR3: TGTGCCAGCAGCGTCACGGGACTAGATGCAGATACGCAGTATTTT. It yields the protein CASSVTGLDADTQYF.

The rearrangement links TRBV6-2 or TRBV6-3 to TRBJ1-6, with 8 bases lining up with TRBD1. The CDR3 sequence is 15 residues long. V gave up 5 bases and J gave up 9 bases; unmatched junction bases: 9. Germline V CDR1 and CDR2: MNHEY, SVGEGT. The CDR3 sequence is CASSARTGWGSPLHF. The CDR3 nucleotides are TGTGCCAGCAGTGCCCGGACAGGGTGGGGTTCACCCCTCCACTTT.

In its sample, this clone was seen a few times. This chain links TRBV2 with TRBJ1-4; D remains unclear. Germline assignment: CDR1 SNHLY and CDR2 FYNNEI. This CDR3 is built from 14 residues. V lost 7 bases to trimming and J lost 11 bases, with 20 bases between them. This CDR3 is CASIRNPSPGKLFF. The CDR3 DNA reads as TGTGCCAGCATCAGAAACCCTTCTCCCGGGAAACTGTTTTTT.

This clone appeared a few times. V is TRBV29-1 and J is TRBJ2-5, with D tentatively TRBD1 (6 bases). Germline CDR1 is SQVTM and CDR2 is ANQGSEA. The CDR3 sequence is 12 residues long. The ends were cut back, 8 bases at V and 4 bases at J, with 14 bases in the middle. CDR3 protein: CSSTGFGETQYF. The CDR3 nucleotides read TGCAGCTCGACAGGTTTTGGAGAGACCCAGTACTTC.

The gene calls are TRBV5-1 and TRBJ2-3; D is possibly TRBD1 (6 bases). Germline loops: CDR1 SGHRS, CDR2 YFSETQ. This CDR3 spans 14 amino acids. Trimming pared 0 bases from V and 5 bases from J, leaving 10 bases between. CDR3 DNA: TGCGCCAGCAGCTTGGGTGGGGGCGTAGATACGCAGTATTTT. Translating gives CASSLGGGVDTQYF.

This chain connects TRBV6-2 or TRBV6-3 to TRBJ1-1; D is undetermined. V was pared by 6 bases and J by 4 bases, with 9 bases between. The CDR3 has 12 residues. Germline CDR1 MNHEY, CDR2 SVGEGT. CDR3 DNA sequence: TGTGCCAGCAGCCTACAGTTCACTGAAGCTTTCTTT. Its protein is CASSLQFTEAFF.

This rearrangement joins TRBV4-2 to TRBJ2-1; 8 bases fit TRBD2. Trimming at V came to 0 bases and at J to 6 bases, leaving 7 bases not matched to a gene. The CDR3 contains 16 residues. Germline CDR1 reads LGHNA; CDR2 reads YNFKEQ. The CDR3 DNA reads as TGTGCCAGCAGCCAAGATCTCGGGACTAGTTTCAATGAGCAGTTCTTC. It translates to CASSQDLGTSFNEQFF.

This chain joins TRBV4-1 and TRBJ2-3; 8 bases match TRBD2. The CDR3 loop spans 15 amino acids. The ends lost 4 bases at V and 5 bases at J; junction bases unmatched: 8. Per the germline V gene, CDR1 is MGHRA and CDR2 is YSYEKL. Here the CDR3 DNA reads TGCGCCAGCAGCCTATCGCGGGGGGTTAGAGATACGCAGTATTTT. This sequence encodes CASSLSRGVRDTQYF.

The chain uses TRBV27 and TRBJ1-2; D is unresolved. The CDR3 spans 13 residues. CDR1 is MNHEY and CDR2 is SMNVEV in the germline V gene (reference sequence). V was trimmed by 4 bases and J by 2 bases, leaving 8 bases between them. CDR3 coding DNA: TGTGCCAGCAGTTCGTGGCAGAACTATGGCTACACCTTC. Its protein product is CASSSWQNYGYTF.

This chain's CDR3 is CASSPSWGTSSYNEQFF. CDR3 in DNA: TGTGCCAGCAGCCCTTCGTGGGGGACTAGCTCCTACAATGAGCAGTTCTTC. This sequence joins TRBV7-3 and TRBJ2-1, with TRBD2 matching 8 bases. CDR1 SGHTA and CDR2 FQGTGA come from the germline V gene. The CDR3 is made up of 17 amino acids. V shed 5 bases, J shed 0 bases, and the junction held 9 bases outside the gene matches. Drawing the rest from reference TRBV7-3 and TRBJ2-1, the complete variable domain is GAGVSQTPSNKVTEKGKYVELRCDPISGHTALYWYRQSLGQGPEFLIYFQGTGAADDSGLPNDRFFAVRPEGSVSTLKIQRTERGDSAVYLCASSPSWGTSSYNEQFFGPGTRLTVL.

A single count supports this clone. J is TRBJ2-2 and V is TRBV9; no reliable D call. The CDR3 contains 13 residues. Per the germline V gene, CDR1 is SGDLS and CDR2 is YYNGEE. V lost 4 bases and J lost 8, with 12 bases in between. CDR3 nucleotides: TGTGCCAGCAGCCCCACAGACCGGGGGGAGCTGTTTTTT. As protein: CASSPTDRGELFF.

V is TRBV29-1 and J is TRBJ2-5, with D perhaps matching TRBD2 (6 bases). Germline V CDR1 and CDR2: SQVTM, ANQGSEA. V lost 4 bases and J 1 base, leaving 10 bases between the germline ends. This CDR3 is 13 amino acids long. DNA for the CDR3: TGCAGCGTTGCGGGAGAGTCCCAAGAGACCCAGTACTTC. This gives the protein CSVAGESQETQYF.

This clone was seen just once. The chain joins TRBV4-1 to TRBJ2-7; 7 bases are shared with TRBD2. Trimming cost V 0 bases and J 0 bases; bases outside gene matches: 8. Germline CDR1 and CDR2: MGHRA and YSYEKL. CDR3 length equals 17 residues. CDR3 in DNA: TGCGCCAGCAGCCAAGAGTTCCCACCGGGAGGCTCCTACGAGCAGTACTTC. This sequence encodes CASSQEFPPGGSYEQYF.

This clone was counted between two and nine times. V and J are TRBV21-1 and TRBJ1-3. TRBV21-1 is listed as a pseudogene. The CDR3 runs to 15 residues. In DNA form, the CDR3 reads TGTGCCAGCAGCAAAGCCCAAGCCGGTCGAAACACCATATATTTT. The encoded protein is CASSKAQAGRNTIYF.

The J gene is TRBJ2-3, the V gene TRBV28; tentatively, D is TRBD2 (6 bases). Trimming stripped 6 bases from V and 0 bases from J, with 13 bases between. Germline assignment: CDR1 MDHEN and CDR2 SYDVKM. CDR3 size: 15 residues. The CDR3 spells CASRNAEGSTDTQYF. The CDR3, as DNA: TGTGCCAGCAGGAACGCGGAGGGTAGCACAGATACGCAGTATTTT.

This clone has only one observation. This chain uses TRBV24-1 with TRBJ1-1; no reliable D call. CDR1 is KGHDR, CDR2 SFDVKD, per germline. CDR3 length: 13 residues. Trimming took off 2 bases at V and 3 bases at J, with 6 bases between the two ends. In DNA, the CDR3 is TGTGCCACCAGTGATTGGCAGGACACTGAAGCTTTCTTT. It encodes CATSDWQDTEAFF.

This clone appeared a few times. The rearrangement joins TRBV30 to TRBJ2-1; no firm D call. V dropped 0 bases and J dropped 8 bases, with 17 bases sitting between them. The CDR3 length is 15 residues. The germline CDR1 and CDR2 sequences are GTSNPN and SVGIG (reference sequence). For the CDR3, the DNA is TGTGCCTGGAGTGTACTGGGTCTAGTGGCGGATGAGCAGTTCTTC. Translating gives CAWSVLGLVADEQFF.

The chain has TRBV4-3 and TRBJ2-3, with a tentative D call TRBD1 (7 bases). There are 17 residues in the CDR3. Trimming took off 4 bases at V and 0 bases at J, with 17 bases between the two ends. The germline gives CDR1 LGHNA, CDR2 YSLEER. CDR3 nucleotide sequence: TGCGCCAGCAGCCCAGGGGGGAACGTCTTCAGCACAGATACGCAGTATTTT. Translated, it gives CASSPGGNVFSTDTQYF.

V is TRBV27 and J is TRBJ1-5; TRBD1 matches at 7 bases. The CDR3 is made up of 13 amino acids. The germline V gene has CDR1 MNHEY and CDR2 SMNVEV (reference sequence). The V segment lost 8 bases and the J segment 7 bases; nucleotides outside the gene matches: 8. CDR3 sequence reads: CASGRQGGQPQHF. The CDR3 DNA reads as TGTGCCAGCGGTAGACAGGGTGGCCAGCCCCAGCATTTT.